A selection of T cell receptor beta chains follows, all from one sample in a study of CD8+CD57+ T cells in acquired aplastic anemia. From the reads, TCRdb called clonotypes with MiXCR, one entry per CDR3 protein. Among about 270,000 distinct CDR3 sequences listed, 45% to 65% were seen once. Sequencing was carried out using sorted CD4+, CD8+, or CD8+CD57+ T cells (not recorded which) from PBMCs. These receptors originate from a human donor with severe aplastic anemia or a healthy control (not recorded which). The CDR3 runs from the conserved cysteine through the conserved F or W. The order of the fields is V gene, J gene, clone size, D gene, CDR3 DNA, CDR3 protein. The D gene is left open where the match is weak. Expanded clones get a size class; other rows say once, few or many, or leave the size out.

>TRBV10-3|TRBJ2-5|.|TRBD2
TGTGCCATCAGCTTTGGACTAGCAACGGGGGGAGAGACCCAGTACTTC
CAISFGLATGGETQYF
>TRBV7-9|TRBJ2-7|.|.
TGTGCCAGCGGCTTAGGGCAGGCTGAGCAGTACTTC
CASGLGQAEQYF
>TRBV27|TRBJ2-1|.|.
TGTGCCAGCAGATTTTCGTCCTACAATGAGCAGTTCTTC
CASRFSSYNEQFF
>TRBV20-1|TRBJ2-7|.|TRBD1
TGCAGTGCCGGGACAGGGGGGTTCGAGCAGTACTTC
CSAGTGGFEQYF
>TRBV12-3/TRBV12-4|TRBJ1-5|once|.
TGTGCTAGTGGCCCCGAACGGCCCCAGCCTTTT
CASGPERPQPF
>TRBV7-3|TRBJ2-4|.|.
TGTGCCAGCGGCTTAATTTCTGGGAAAAACAAAAACATCCAGTACTTC
CASGLISGKNKNIQYF
>TRBV20-1|TRBJ2-3|.|TRBD2
TGCAGTGCTGATTGGACTAGCGGAAGCACAGATACGCAGTATTTT
CSADWTSGSTDTQYF
>TRBV24-1|TRBJ2-1|few|.
TGTGCCACCAGTGATTTTCGGGATTCAGGGCTAAATGAGCAGTTCTTC
CATSDFRDSGLNEQFF
>TRBV20-1|TRBJ1-3|few|.
TGCAGTGCTTCCCGGTGGGACTCTGGAAACACCATATATTTT
CSASRWDSGNTIYF
>TRBV7-2|TRBJ1-1|.|.
TGTGCCAGCAGCCGCTGGGGGTCCGGCAGGGACACTGAAGCTTTCTTT
CASSRWGSGRDTEAFF
>TRBV15|TRBJ1-2|.|.
TGTGCCACCAGCAGAGATGGCCTCGGGGGCTATGGCTACACCTTC
CATSRDGLGGYGYTF
>TRBV24-1|TRBJ2-7|.|TRBD1
TGTGCCACCAGTGATTCGGGACAGGGAGGGCAGTACTTC
CATSDSGQGGQYF
>TRBV19|TRBJ1-6|.|TRBD1
TGTGCCAGTAGTATGTTGGGACAGGGGGCTGATTCACCCCTCCACTTT
CASSMLGQGADSPLHF
>TRBV6-1|TRBJ1-6|many|.
TGTGCCAGCAGTGAAGCTGTAGGGTTTGATTCACCCCTCCACTTT
CASSEAVGFDSPLHF
>TRBV20-1|TRBJ1-5|.|.
TGCAGTGCTAGATACGGGATAGATCAGCCCCAGCATTTT
CSARYGIDQPQHF
>TRBV5-1|TRBJ2-7|.|TRBD1
TGCGCCAGCAGCTGGGAGGACAGGGTCAACGAGCAGTACTTC
CASSWEDRVNEQYF
>TRBV7-8|TRBJ2-7|many|TRBD2
TGTGCCAGCAGCTTCCGGACTAGCGGGGGGTACGAGCAGTACTTC
CASSFRTSGGYEQYF
>TRBV24-1|TRBJ1-2|.|.
TGTGCCACCAGTGATTACAACTATGGCTACACCTTC
CATSDYNYGYTF
>TRBV6-1|TRBJ1-6|.|.
TGTGCCAGCAGCGAGGAGGGGAAATCACCCCTCCACTTT
CASSEEGKSPLHF
>TRBV2|TRBJ1-5|.|.
TGTGCCAGCAGGCGGGGGGAAAGCAATCAGCCCCAGCATTTT
CASRRGESNQPQHF
>TRBV25-1|TRBJ2-2|.|TRBD1
TGTGCCAGCAGTGATAGGACAGGGCCGACGCTGGGCACCGGGGAGCTGTTTTTT
CASSDRTGPTLGTGELFF
>TRBV18|TRBJ1-3|few|TRBD1
TGTGCCAGCTCACCGGGACAGGCCGGGCCCTCTGGAAACACCATATATTTT
CASSPGQAGPSGNTIYF
>TRBV12-3/TRBV12-4|TRBJ2-7|many|TRBD2
TGTGCCAGCAGTACCGGGACTAGCCTGTCCTACGAGCAGTACTTC
CASSTGTSLSYEQYF
>TRBV5-1|TRBJ1-1|.|.
TGCGCCAGCAGATTTGGTAGCGGGGCCAGGACTGAAGCTTTCTTT
CASRFGSGARTEAFF
>TRBV9|TRBJ2-3|many|.
TGTGCCAGCAGCGCGGGGGGACAGCTTATAAGGGATACGCAGTATTTT
CASSAGGQLIRDTQYF
>TRBV20-1|TRBJ2-2|once|TRBD1
TGCAGTGCTCCCGGACAGGGGACCGGGGAGCTGTTTTTT
CSAPGQGTGELFF
>TRBV20-1|TRBJ1-4|.|.
TGCAGGGCTCGGCCACGGAGGACTAATGAAAAACTGTTTTTT
CRARPRRTNEKLFF
>TRBV5-8|TRBJ1-2|many|.
TGTGCCAGCAGTGGTGAATCGAAGAAAACTAACTATGGCTACACCTTC
CASSGESKKTNYGYTF
>TRBV2|TRBJ2-5|few|TRBD2
TGTGCCATCAAAGGATGGCTAGCGGGGGAAGGAGAGACCCAGTACTTC
CAIKGWLAGEGETQYF
>TRBV28|TRBJ2-7|many|.
TGTGCCAGCAGGGTCGAAAGGGAGCAGTACTTC
CASRVEREQYF
>TRBV9|TRBJ2-1|.|TRBD2
TGTGCCAGCAGCGTCCAGGCTAGCGGGGACAATGAGCAGTTCTTC
CASSVQASGDNEQFF
>TRBV20-1|TRBJ2-1|many|.
TGCAGTGCTAGAGGCTACAATGAGCAGTTCTTC
CSARGYNEQFF
>TRBV20-1|TRBJ2-1|.|.
TGCAGTGCTAGAAATCCCACCGGGGACGACTATGAGCAGTTCTTC
CSARNPTGDDYEQFF
>TRBV7-9|TRBJ2-7|.|.
TGTGCCAGCAGCTTCGTTGTAGGCGGGGACTACGAGCAGTACTTC
CASSFVVGGDYEQYF
>TRBV5-1|TRBJ1-1|many|.
TGCGCCAGCAGCTCCCGGGGCCCGAACACTGAAGCTTTCTTT
CASSSRGPNTEAFF
>TRBV19|TRBJ2-1|.|.
TGTGCCAGTATGGTCGTGGGCCGCGGCGGGAATGAGCAGTTCTTC
CASMVVGRGGNEQFF
>TRBV12-3/TRBV12-4|TRBJ2-2|many|.
TGTGCCAGCAGTAACAAGGGGGGGTTCGGGGAGCTGTTTTTT
CASSNKGGFGELFF
>TRBV15|TRBJ1-6|.|TRBD1
TGTGCCACCAGCAGAGGGACAGGGTCGGGTTCACCCCTCCACTTT
CATSRGTGSGSPLHF
>TRBV7-2|TRBJ2-7|.|.
TGTGCCAGCAGCCCCCAGGCGGCAGGGTTTATCCTCGAGCAGTACTTC
CASSPQAAGFILEQYF
>TRBV12-3/TRBV12-4|TRBJ1-2|.|.
TGTGCCAGCAGCAAAAAGGCGGGCCATGGCTACACCTTC
CASSKKAGHGYTF
>TRBV15|TRBJ2-5|.|.
TGTGCCACCAGCGCAGATACCGGGACGGTAGAAGAGACCCAGTACTTC
CATSADTGTVEETQYF
>TRBV5-6|TRBJ1-5|many|TRBD1
TGTGCCAGCAGCTCCGCGGACAGGCTTCAGCCCCAGCATTTT
CASSSADRLQPQHF
>TRBV20-1|TRBJ1-5|.|.
TGCAGTGCTAGAGCTCTGGGAGGAGGGCCGATCAATCAGCCCCAGCATTTT
CSARALGGGPINQPQHF
>TRBV10-3|TRBJ1-1|.|.
TGTGCCATCAGTGAGCAGGAACGTGGCACTGAAGCTTTCTTT
CAISEQERGTEAFF
>TRBV5-1|TRBJ2-7|few|TRBD2
TGCGCCAGCAGCTCGGATGGGCGGGGGAGGTCTTACGAGCAGTACTTC
CASSSDGRGRSYEQYF
>TRBV7-9|TRBJ2-1|.|TRBD2
TGTGCCAGCAACGGACTAGCGGGGCGTGGACGCAATGAGCAGTTCTTC
CASNGLAGRGRNEQFF
>TRBV10-3|TRBJ2-1|.|.
TGTGCCATCAGTGGTCTTGGGCTGGAGCAGTTCTTC
CAISGLGLEQFF
>TRBV7-2|TRBJ1-5|.|TRBD1
TGTGCCAGCAGCTTGCAAGGGACAGGGGGCCGGCAGCCCCAGCATTTT
CASSLQGTGGRQPQHF